This T cell receptor (beta chain) was captured by sequencing in a study of CD8 T cells in ankylosing spondylitis. Study-level findings and limits: Significant enrichment of disease-linked clones was reportedly seen in matched ankylosing spondylitis synovial fluid. In the blood and synovial fluid of reactive arthritis, some motif variants had been previously reported. CD8+ cells made up the disease-linked clones, which were relatively rare in peripheral blood. A motif in TCR beta, a set of roughly eight highly homologous variants, appeared characteristic of ankylosing spondylitis blood.

For this clonotype: Its antigen is not identified.

From the 5' RACE reads, TCRdb called clonotypes with MiXCR, one entry per CDR3 protein. The sample carries 390,000 or so distinct CDR3 sequences, 20% to 25% recorded once. The V and J ends lost 5 bases and 1 base respectively, with 22 bases between them. CDR3 length: 18 amino acids. Germline V gene lookup returns CDR1 SGHAT and CDR2 FQNNGV. The J gene is TRBJ2-3, the V gene TRBV11-2, with D perhaps TRBD1 (5 bases). The specimen sequenced was blood, either unsorted or a sorted T cell fraction (not recorded which). This sequence originates from a male donor with ankylosing spondylitis. The CDR3 nucleotides read TGTGCCAGCAGCCTAGGGGTCACAGGCGATGGTGGCACAGATACGCAGTATTTT. Translating it yields CASSLGVTGDGGTDTQYF. The full variable domain, its missing parts supplied by reference TRBV11-2 and TRBJ2-3, is EAGVAQSPRYKIIEKRQSVAFWCNPISGHATLYWYQQILGQGPKLLIQFQNNGVVDDSQLPKDRFSAERLKGVDSTLKIQPAKLEDSAVYLCASSLGVTGDGGTDTQYFGPGTRLTVL.